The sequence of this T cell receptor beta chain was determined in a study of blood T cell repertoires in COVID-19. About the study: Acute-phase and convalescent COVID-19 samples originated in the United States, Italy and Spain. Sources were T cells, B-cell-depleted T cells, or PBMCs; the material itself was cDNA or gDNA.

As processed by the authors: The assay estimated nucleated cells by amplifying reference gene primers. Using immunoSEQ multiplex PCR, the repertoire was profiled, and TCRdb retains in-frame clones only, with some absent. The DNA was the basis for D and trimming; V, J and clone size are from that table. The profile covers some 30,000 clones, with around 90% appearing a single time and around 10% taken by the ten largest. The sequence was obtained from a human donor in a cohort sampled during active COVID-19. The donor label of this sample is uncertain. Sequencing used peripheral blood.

Here the CDR3 DNA reads TGCGCCAGCAGCTCCAACTTTCAGACTAGCGGGAGTATCTACGAGCAGTACTTC. It yields the protein CASSSNFQTSGSIYEQYF. The chain combines TRBV5-1 with TRBJ2-7, with 12 bases aligning to TRBD2. This CDR3 is 18 amino acids long. V shed 3 bases, J shed 3 bases, and the junction held 13 bases outside the gene matches. The germline V gene encodes CDR1 SGHRS and CDR2 YFSETQ.